The text below deals with one T cell receptor (beta chain). Per the original data handling: Amplification of reference gene primers was used by the study to estimate nucleated cell counts. Sequencing used immunoSEQ multiplex PCR; TCRdb keeps in-frame clones, though not all of them. V and J calls and clone size follow that table, whereas D and trimming were derived from the DNA. The sample consists of about 140,000 clones, around 80% of them appearing once. The entry originates in a study of blood T cell repertoires in COVID-19. From germline, CDR1 is LGHDT and CDR2 YNNKEL (reference sequence). The CDR3 contains 13 residues. Deletions cut 4 bases from V and 3 bases from J, with 8 bases between.

The chain links TRBV3-1 (or the pseudogene TRBV3-2) to TRBJ2-3; no clear D. The sequenced sample was peripheral blood. This TCR was recovered from a woman at least 80 years old in a cohort sampled during active or convalescent COVID-19. CDR3 nucleotides: TGTGCCAGCAGCCGTGTGGAGACAGATACGCAGTATTTT. Translated, it gives CASSRVETDTQYF.